Listed here are 14 T cell receptor beta chains from one sample, sequenced in a study of shared clonotypes between healthy human individuals. Clones were read by immunoSEQ multiplex PCR, and TCRdb kept only the in-frame ones, dropping some. Among about 1 million clones, about 80% were seen once, and the ten largest hold roughly 0.56%. Sequenced material: memory CD4+ T cells from PBMCs. Subset meaning: CD45RA-negative fraction. Every receptor here comes from a man younger than 35 in good health. Some clones in this sample may be carry-over from other donors' samples.

The DNA for the CDR3 is TGCGCCAGCAGCTTGCTGGGACAGCCATCCTACGAGCAGTACTTC. Amino acid sequence: CASSLLGQPSYEQYF. This chain uses TRBV5-1 with TRBJ2-7, with TRBD1 matching over 7 bases. Per germline, CDR1 SGHRS and CDR2 YFSETQ. The CDR3 spans 15 residues. V shed 1 base, J shed 1 base, and the junction held 5 bases outside the gene matches.

The J gene is TRBJ2-1, the V gene TRBV29-1; D may correspond to TRBD1 or TRBD2 (7 bases each). The V end lost 3 bases, the J end lost 9 bases, and 21 bases lay between the germline ends. Germline values: CDR1 SQVTM, CDR2 ANQGSEA. CDR3 length equals 15 residues. The CDR3 bases are TGCAGCGTTGAGGTGGGAGGGGGCGCGAGTAGTGAGCAGTTCTTC. Translation: CSVEVGGGASSEQFF.

The CDR3 region is CASSLRQENTEAFF. In DNA form, the CDR3 reads TGTGCCAGCAGCTTACGGCAGGAGAACACTGAAGCTTTCTTT. The genes are TRBV7-9 and TRBJ1-1; no clear D gene. Germline V gives CDR1 SEHNR, CDR2 FQNEAQ (reference sequence). V was clipped by 2 bases and J by 1 base, with 8 bases between them. The CDR3 extends over 14 amino acids.

The V call is TRBV5-1, the J call TRBJ2-7, with 9 bases lining up with TRBD2. The CDR3 length is 16 residues. From germline, CDR1 is SGHRS and CDR2 YFSETQ. The V segment lost 2 bases and the J segment 3 bases; nucleotides outside the gene matches: 9. The CDR3 loop is CASSFTMAGGYYEQYF. The CDR3 nucleotides read TGCGCCAGCAGCTTCACGATGGCGGGAGGGTACTACGAGCAGTACTTC.

The chain links TRBV7-2 to TRBJ2-2; TRBD1 matches 7 bases. V lost 10 bases and J lost 1; bases outside the gene matches: 6. The CDR3 covers 14 residues. Germline lookup yields CDR1 SGHTA and CDR2 FQGNSA. The CDR3 DNA reads as TGTGCCACCCAACAGGGGAGGAACACCGGGGAGCTGTTTTTT. Protein product: CATQQGRNTGELFF.

This chain's CDR3 is CASSPNPLTGGYTGELFF. The CDR3 region has the DNA TGCGCCAGCAGCCCGAACCCCCTGACAGGGGGTTACACCGGGGAGCTGTTTTTT. The chain recombines TRBV5-1 with TRBJ2-2; TRBD1 aligns across 9 bases. This CDR3 contains 18 residues. The germline CDR1 and CDR2 sequences are SGHRS and YFSETQ. Trimming removed 4 bases from V and 3 bases from J; junction bases left unmatched: 13.

The V call is TRBV6-1, the J call TRBJ2-2; D possibly corresponds to TRBD2 (5 bases). V was cut by 5 bases and J by 7 bases, with 17 bases left in between. The V gene's germline CDR1 is MNHNS and CDR2 SASEGT. The CDR3 runs to 15 residues. In DNA, the CDR3 is TGTGCCAGCAGTATGCCACCACTAGTTAGCGGGGAGCTGTTTTTT. Its translation: CASSMPPLVSGELFF.

This rearrangement joins TRBV5-1 to TRBJ2-1; D not resolved. With 4 bases removed from V and 0 bases from J, the gap between germline ends came to 11 bases. The CDR3 runs 15 residues. Germline CDR1 reads SGHRS; CDR2 reads YFSETQ. CDR3 coding DNA: TGCGCCAGCAGCGGGAAGATGAGCTCCTACAATGAGCAGTTCTTC. This sequence encodes CASSGKMSSYNEQFF.

This clone was counted a few times. The chain is built from TRBV5-4 and TRBJ2-2; 9 bases are shared with TRBD1. The CDR3 runs to 16 residues. The junction had 7 bases not matched to a gene; V was cut back by 4 bases and J by 3 bases. Germline lookup yields CDR1 SGHNT and CDR2 YYREEE (reference sequence). The chain's CDR3 is CASSPGQGLHTGELFF. The CDR3 region has the DNA TGTGCCAGCAGCCCCGGACAGGGGTTACACACCGGGGAGCTGTTTTTT.

Comment on this clone: One junction end disagrees with the germline gene, perhaps due to a read error. The chain joins TRBV18 to TRBJ1-1; 7 bases fit TRBD1. The CDR3 runs 14 residues. CDR1 and CDR2 from the germline V gene are KGHSH and LQKENI. In DNA, the CDR3 is TGTGCCAGCTCACCGGGACAGCGGAACGCTGAAGCTTTCTTT. Translated: CASSPGQRNAEAFF.

The chain is built from TRBV21-1 and TRBJ1-2; no DNA check was done on the table's D call, TRBD1. TRBV21-1 is listed as a pseudogene. The CDR3 is made up of 15 amino acids. CDR3: CASSKGRQINYGYTF. The CDR3 nucleotides are TGTGCCAGCAGCAAAGGTAGACAGATAAACTATGGCTACACCTTC.

The chain recombines TRBV6-1 with TRBJ2-3; no definite D call. The CDR3 extends over 14 amino acids. CDR1 and CDR2 from the germline V gene are MNHNS and SASEGT. Trimming took 3 bases from V and 1 from J, leaving 8 bases between them. CDR3 in amino acids: CASSDRTGTDTQYF. DNA of the CDR3: TGTGCCAGCAGTGATCGTACTGGCACAGATACGCAGTATTTT.

J is TRBJ1-2 and V is TRBV28; no clear D gene. Between the trimmed V and J ends, which lost 3 bases and 0 bases, there was a span of 11 bases. CDR3 size: 15 residues. The germline V gene encodes CDR1 MDHEN and CDR2 SYDVKM. CDR3 in amino acids: CASSFIRAANYGYTF. The CDR3 region has the DNA TGTGCCAGCAGTTTTATTAGGGCCGCTAACTATGGCTACACCTTC.

This clone has a single count. The chain uses TRBV28 and TRBJ2-7, with TRBD2 matching 7 bases. The CDR3 has 14 amino acids. CDR1 MDHEN and CDR2 SYDVKM come from the germline V gene. The junction had 13 bases not matched to a gene; V was cut back by 8 bases and J by 6 bases. CDR3 coding DNA: TGTGCCAGCTCGCGGGGCGGGAGCCCTCTCGAGCAGTACTTC. This codes for CASSRGGSPLEQYF.